This is a list of T cell receptor beta chains from one sample in a study of OX40 agonist ivuxolimab in advanced cancers. Libraries were prepared by immunoSEQ multiplex PCR; TCRdb keeps only in-frame clonotypes and omits some of them. This sample has roughly 56,000 clones; approximately 86% occur once, and the top ten carry approximately 0.92%. Sequencing used CD4+ or CD8+ T cells sorted from blood, obtained in a trial of the OX40 agonist ivuxolimab. The receptor set was obtained from an adult with an advanced solid tumor such as melanoma, head and neck, liver or kidney cancer. CDR3s include the opening cysteine and the closing phenylalanine or tryptophan.

>TRBV7-8|TRBJ2-5
CASSLGGLARTQYF
>TRBV19|TRBJ2-2
CASSTRVRGYTGELFF
>TRBV27|TRBJ1-2
CASSPTLGGGYNGYTF
>TRBV5-4|TRBJ1-1
CASSYPDRGLTEAFF
>TRBV2|TRBJ2-7
CASSSRASGSYEQYF
>TRBV7-2|TRBJ1-5
CASSFRGGWNQPQHF
>TRBV29-1|TRBJ1-1
CSVDKGKNTEAFF
>TRBV7-2|TRBJ2-7
CASARRSYEQYF
>TRBV30|TRBJ1-4
CAWRGILATNEKLFF
>TRBV2|TRBJ1-5
CASSDSKNQPQHF
>TRBV29-1|TRBJ2-3
CSVPTGGTDTQYF
>TRBV27|TRBJ2-7
CASSSTRGQEVYEQYF